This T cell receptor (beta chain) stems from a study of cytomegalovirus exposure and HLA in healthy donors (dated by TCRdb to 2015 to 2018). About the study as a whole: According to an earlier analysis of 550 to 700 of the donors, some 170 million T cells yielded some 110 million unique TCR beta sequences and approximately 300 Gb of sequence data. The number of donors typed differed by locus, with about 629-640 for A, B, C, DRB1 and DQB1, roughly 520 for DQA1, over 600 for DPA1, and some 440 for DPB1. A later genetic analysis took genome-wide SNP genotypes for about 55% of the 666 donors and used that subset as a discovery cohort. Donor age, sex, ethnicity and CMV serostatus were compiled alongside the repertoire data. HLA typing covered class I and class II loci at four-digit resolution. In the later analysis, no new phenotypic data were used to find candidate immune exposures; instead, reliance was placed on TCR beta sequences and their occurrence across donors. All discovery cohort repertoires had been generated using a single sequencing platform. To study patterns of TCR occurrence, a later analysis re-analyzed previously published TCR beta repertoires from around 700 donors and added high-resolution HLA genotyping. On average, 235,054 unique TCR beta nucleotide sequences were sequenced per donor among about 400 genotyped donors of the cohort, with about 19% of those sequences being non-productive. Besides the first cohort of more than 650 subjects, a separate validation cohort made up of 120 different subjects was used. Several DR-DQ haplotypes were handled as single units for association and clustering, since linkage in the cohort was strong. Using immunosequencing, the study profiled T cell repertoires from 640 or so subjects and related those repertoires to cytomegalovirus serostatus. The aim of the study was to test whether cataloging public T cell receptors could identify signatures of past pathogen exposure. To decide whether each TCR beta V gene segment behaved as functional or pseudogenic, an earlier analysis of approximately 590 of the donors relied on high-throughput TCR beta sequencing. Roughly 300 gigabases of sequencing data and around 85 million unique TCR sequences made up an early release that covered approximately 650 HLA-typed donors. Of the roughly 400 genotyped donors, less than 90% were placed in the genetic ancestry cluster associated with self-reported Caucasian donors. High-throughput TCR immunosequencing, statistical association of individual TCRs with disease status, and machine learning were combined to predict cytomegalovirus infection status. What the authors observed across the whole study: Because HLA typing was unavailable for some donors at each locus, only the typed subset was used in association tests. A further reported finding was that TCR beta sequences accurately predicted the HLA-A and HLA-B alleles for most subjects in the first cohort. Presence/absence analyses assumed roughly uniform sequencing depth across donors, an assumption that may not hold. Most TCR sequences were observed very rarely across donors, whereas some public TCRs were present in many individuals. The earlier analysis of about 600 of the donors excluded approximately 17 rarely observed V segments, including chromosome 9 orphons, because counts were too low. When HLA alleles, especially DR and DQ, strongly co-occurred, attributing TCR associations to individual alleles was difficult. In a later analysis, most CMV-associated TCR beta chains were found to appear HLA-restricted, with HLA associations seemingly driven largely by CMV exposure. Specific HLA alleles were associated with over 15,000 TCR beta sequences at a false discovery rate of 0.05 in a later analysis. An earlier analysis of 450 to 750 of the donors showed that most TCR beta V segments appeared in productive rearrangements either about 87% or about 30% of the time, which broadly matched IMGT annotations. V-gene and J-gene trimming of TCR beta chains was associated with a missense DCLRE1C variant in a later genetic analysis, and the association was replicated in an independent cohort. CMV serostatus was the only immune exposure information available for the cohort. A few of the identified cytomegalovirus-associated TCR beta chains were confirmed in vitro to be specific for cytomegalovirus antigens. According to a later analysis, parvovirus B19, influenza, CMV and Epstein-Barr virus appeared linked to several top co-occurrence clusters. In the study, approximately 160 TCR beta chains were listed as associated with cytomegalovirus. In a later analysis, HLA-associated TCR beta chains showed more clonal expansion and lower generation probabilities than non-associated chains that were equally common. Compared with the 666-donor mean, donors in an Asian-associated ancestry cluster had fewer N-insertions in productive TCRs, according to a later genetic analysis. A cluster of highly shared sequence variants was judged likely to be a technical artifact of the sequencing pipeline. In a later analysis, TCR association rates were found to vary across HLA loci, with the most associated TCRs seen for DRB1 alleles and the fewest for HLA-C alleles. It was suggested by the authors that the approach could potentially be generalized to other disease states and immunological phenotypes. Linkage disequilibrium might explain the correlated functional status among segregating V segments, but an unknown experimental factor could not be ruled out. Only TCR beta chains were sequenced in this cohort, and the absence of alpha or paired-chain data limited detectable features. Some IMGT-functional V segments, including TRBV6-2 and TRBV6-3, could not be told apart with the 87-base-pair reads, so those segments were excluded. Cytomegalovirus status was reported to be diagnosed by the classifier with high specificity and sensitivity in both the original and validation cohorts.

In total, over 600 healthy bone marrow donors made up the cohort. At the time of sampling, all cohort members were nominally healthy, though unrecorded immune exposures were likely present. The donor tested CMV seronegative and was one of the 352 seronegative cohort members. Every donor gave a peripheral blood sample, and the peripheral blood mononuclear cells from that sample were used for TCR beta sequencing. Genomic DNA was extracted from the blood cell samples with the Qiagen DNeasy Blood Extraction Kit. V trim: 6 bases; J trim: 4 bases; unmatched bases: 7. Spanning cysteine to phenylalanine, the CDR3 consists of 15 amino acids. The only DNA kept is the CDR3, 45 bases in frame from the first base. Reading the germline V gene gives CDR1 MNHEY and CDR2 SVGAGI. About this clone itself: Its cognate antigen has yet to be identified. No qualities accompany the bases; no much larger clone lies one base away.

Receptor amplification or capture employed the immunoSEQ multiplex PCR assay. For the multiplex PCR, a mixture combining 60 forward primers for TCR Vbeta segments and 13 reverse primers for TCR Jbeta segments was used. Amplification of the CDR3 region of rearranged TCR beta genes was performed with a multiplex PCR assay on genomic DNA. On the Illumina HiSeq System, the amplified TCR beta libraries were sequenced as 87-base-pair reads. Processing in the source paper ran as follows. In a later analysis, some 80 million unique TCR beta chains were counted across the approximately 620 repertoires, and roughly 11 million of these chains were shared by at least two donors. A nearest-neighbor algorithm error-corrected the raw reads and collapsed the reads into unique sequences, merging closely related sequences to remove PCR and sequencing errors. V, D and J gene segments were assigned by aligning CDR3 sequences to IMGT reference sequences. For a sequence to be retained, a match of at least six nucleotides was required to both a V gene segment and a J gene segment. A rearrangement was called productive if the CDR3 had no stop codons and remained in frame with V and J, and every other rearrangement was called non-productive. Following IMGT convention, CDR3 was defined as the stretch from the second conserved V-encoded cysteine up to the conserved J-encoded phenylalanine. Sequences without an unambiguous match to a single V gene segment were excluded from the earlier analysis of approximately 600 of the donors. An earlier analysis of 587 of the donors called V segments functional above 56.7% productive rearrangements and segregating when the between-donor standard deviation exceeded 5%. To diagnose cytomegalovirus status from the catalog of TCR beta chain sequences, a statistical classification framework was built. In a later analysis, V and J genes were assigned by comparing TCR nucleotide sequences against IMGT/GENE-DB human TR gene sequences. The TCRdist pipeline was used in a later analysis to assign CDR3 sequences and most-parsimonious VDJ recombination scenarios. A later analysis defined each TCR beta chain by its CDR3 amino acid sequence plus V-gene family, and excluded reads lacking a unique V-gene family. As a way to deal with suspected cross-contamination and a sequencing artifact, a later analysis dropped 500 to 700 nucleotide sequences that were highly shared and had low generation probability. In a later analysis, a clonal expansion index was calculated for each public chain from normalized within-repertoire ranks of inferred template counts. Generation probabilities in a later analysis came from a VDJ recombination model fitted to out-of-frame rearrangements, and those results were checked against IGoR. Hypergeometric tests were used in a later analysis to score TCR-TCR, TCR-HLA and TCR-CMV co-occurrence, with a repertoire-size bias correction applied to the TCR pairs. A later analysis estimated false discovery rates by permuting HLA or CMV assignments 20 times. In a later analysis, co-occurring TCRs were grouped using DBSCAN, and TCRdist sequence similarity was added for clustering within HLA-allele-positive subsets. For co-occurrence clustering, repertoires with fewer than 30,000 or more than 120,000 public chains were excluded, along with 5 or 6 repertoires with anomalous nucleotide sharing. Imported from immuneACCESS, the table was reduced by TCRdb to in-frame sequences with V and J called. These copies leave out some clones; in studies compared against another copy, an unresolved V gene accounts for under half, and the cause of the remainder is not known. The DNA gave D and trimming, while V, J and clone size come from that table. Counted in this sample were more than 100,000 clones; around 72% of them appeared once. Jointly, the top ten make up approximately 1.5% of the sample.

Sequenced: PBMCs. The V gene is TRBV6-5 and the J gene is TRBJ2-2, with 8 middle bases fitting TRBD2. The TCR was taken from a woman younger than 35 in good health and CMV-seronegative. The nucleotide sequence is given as TGTGCCAGCAGCCAGAGCGGGAGTGGCACCGGGGAGCTGTTTTTT. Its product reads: CASSQSGSGTGELFF.